A single sample gave rise to the 7 T cell receptor beta chains below, sequenced in a study of human T cells and chemical hapten exposure. TCRdb redid the calling of the RACE reads with MiXCR, one entry per CDR3 protein. The sample lists some 84,000 distinct CDR3 sequences, less than 11% occurring once. Time point here: patch test 2, 6 weeks after DPC sensitization. The treatment: therapeutic diphenylcyclopropenone sensitization with weekly scalp DPC. The input for sequencing was whole blood, taken in connection with sensitization to the hapten diphenylcyclopropenone (DPC). The receptors were sampled from a woman between 50 and 59 years old with alopecia areata. Some clones in this sample may be carry-over from other donors' samples.

This clonotype appeared a few times. V is TRBV14 and J is TRBJ2-2; 8 bases map to TRBD2. This CDR3 contains 16 residues. V lost 3 bases, J lost 4 bases, and 7 bases stayed unmatched. Germline lookup yields CDR1 SGHDN and CDR2 FVKESK. The CDR3 coding sequence is TGTGCCAGCAGCCATAAAGCGGGAGTGGTCACCGGGGAGCTGTTTTTT. Amino acids: CASSHKAGVVTGELFF.

This clonotype was seen a few times. This chain connects TRBV4-3 to TRBJ1-2, with TRBD1 identical over 10 bases. The V gene's germline CDR1 is LGHNA and CDR2 YSLEER. This CDR3 is built from 15 residues. Trimming cost V 3 bases and J 4 bases; bases outside gene matches: 5. CDR3 region: CASSQGTGASYGYTF. As DNA, the CDR3 is TGCGCCAGCAGCCAGGGGACAGGGGCATCCTATGGCTACACCTTC.

V and J are TRBV7-9 and TRBJ2-1, with 7 bases lining up with TRBD2. Germline loops: CDR1 SEHNR, CDR2 FQNEAQ (reference sequence). The V and J ends lost 2 bases and 8 bases, in that order; junction bases with no gene match: 12. CDR3 length equals 16 residues. The CDR3 region has the DNA TGTGCCAGCAGCTTATTCGTGGGCGGGAGTCTGGATGAGCAGTTCTTC. Translation gives CASSLFVGGSLDEQFF.

This clonotype showed up just a few times. This chain connects TRBV5-1 to TRBJ2-1; 13 positions match TRBD2. Germline V lookup: CDR1 SGHRS, CDR2 YFSETQ. The junction had 4 bases not matched to a gene; V was cut back by 3 bases and J by 4 bases. CDR3 size: 16 residues. CDR3 amino acids: CASSSRGLAGYNEQFF. The CDR3 DNA is TGCGCCAGCAGCTCGCGGGGACTAGCGGGATACAATGAGCAGTTCTTC.

This clonotype was observed at least ten times. The chain employs TRBV28 and TRBJ2-3; 7 positions agree with TRBD1. The CDR3 contains 14 residues. V was clipped by 8 bases and J by 6 bases; unmatched bases: 11. Germline V CDR1 and CDR2: MDHEN, SYDVKM. CDR3 amino acids: CASRLQGVSDTQYF. CDR3 nucleotide sequence: TGTGCCAGCCGCCTCCAGGGGGTGTCGGATACGCAGTATTTT. Supplemented by reference TRBV28 and TRBJ2-3, the full variable domain reads DVKVTQSSRYLVKRTGEKVFLECVQDMDHENMFWYRQDPGLGLRLIYFSYDVKMKEKGDIPEGYSVSREKKERFSLILESASTNQTSMYLCASRLQGVSDTQYFGPGTRLTVL.

A word on this clonotype: It may be a read error: a sequence one base away is much more abundant. The chain joins TRBV20-1 to TRBJ2-1, with D perhaps matching TRBD1 (6 bases). The CDR3 is 12 residues long. Germline-derived CDR1 and CDR2 are DFQATT and SNEGSKA (reference sequence). CDR3 sequence: CSAIGGYNDQFF. DNA of the CDR3: TGCAGTGCTATTGGGGGCTACAATGATCAGTTCTTC.

This clonotype was picked up a small number of times. The chain couples TRBV20-1 to TRBJ1-4; D not resolved. The CDR3 has 14 residues. Deletions cut 4 bases from V and 0 bases from J, with 9 bases between. Germline V gene sequence: CDR1 DFQATT, CDR2 SNEGSKA (reference sequence). CDR3 sequence reads: CSATSHTTNEKLFF. CDR3 DNA: TGCAGTGCTACTTCCCATACAACTAATGAAAAACTGTTTTTT.